The TCR beta chain described here comes from a study of T cell repertoires in cytomegalovirus infection. Overall study context: Both CMV infection and a matching HLA type were indicated by public TCR beta signatures. General study results and limits: The ex vivo response was dominated by HLA-C-restricted CMV-specific TCR beta clonotypes. Pooled public TCR beta family frequency picked out CMV carriers with the relevant HLA.

As concerns this clonotype: The antigen is undetermined.

The CDR3 loop spans 13 amino acids. The ends were cut back, 3 bases at V and 5 bases at J, with 11 bases in the middle. TCRdb reprocessed the reads via MiXCR and lists one record per CDR3 protein. Among roughly 760,000 distinct CDR3 sequences listed, roughly a third were seen once. The material sequenced was PBMCs. The chain carries TRBV12-3 or TRBV12-4 and TRBJ2-7; no firm D call. This clonotype originated in a human donor in good health (CMV status not recorded). Some clones in this sample may be carry-over from other donors' samples. The chain's CDR3 is CASSLRAFHEQYF. CDR3 nucleotides: TGTGCCAGCAGTTTGAGAGCGTTTCACGAGCAGTACTTC.